The present entry profiles one TCR beta chain with its context. What it binds is not known. These data originate in a study of OX40 agonist ivuxolimab in advanced cancers. As for the study in general: Age averaged about 66 years (range roughly 20 to 90), and less than 85% were male. Study conclusions and caveats: Among the least clonally expanded were partial responders at 0.1-3.0 mg/kg. The study found that CD8+ T cells averaged more expanded clones than CD4+.

Libraries were prepared by immunoSEQ multiplex PCR; TCRdb keeps only in-frame clonotypes and omits some of them. The profile covers about 71,000 clones, with about 88% appearing a single time and approximately 0.99% taken by the ten largest. Prior autoimmune disease or systemic immunosuppression barred patients. The TCR was taken from an adult with an advanced solid tumor such as melanoma, head and neck, liver or kidney cancer. The material was CD4+ or CD8+ T cells sorted from blood, obtained in a trial of the OX40 agonist ivuxolimab.

The CDR3 DNA follows: TGTGCCAGCAGTACTCCGGGACAGGGGGCCCAAGAGACCCAGTACTTC. This translates into CASSTPGQGAQETQYF. The chain employs TRBV21-1 and TRBJ2-5; the listed D gene, TRBD1, was not tested against the DNA. TRBV21-1 is a known pseudogene. The CDR3 runs 16 residues.